This T cell receptor (beta chain) was identified in a study of blood T cells in healthy people across ages. General study points: One million T cells yielded diversity estimates that were considered underestimates. Greater diversity and more naive CD4+ cells were seen in long-lived donors than in aged donors. TCR beta diversity, measured per million T cells, fell in a roughly linear way with age.

The CDR3 length is 14 residues. The V segment lost 5 bases and the J segment 3 bases; nucleotides outside the gene matches: 4. This clonotype was recorded a few times. The antigen is undetermined. PCR was performed a second time for roughly 6 to 12 cycles using a sample-barcoded 5' primer and a J-beta primer mix. Sequencing yielded, for each sample, at least 3 million paired-end reads carrying CDR3. MiXCR was run by TCRdb on the 5' RACE reads, yielding one entry per CDR3 protein. Among around 1.5 million distinct CDR3 sequences listed, 34% were seen once. The V call is TRBV12-3 or TRBV12-4, the J call TRBJ2-1; 7 nucleotides agree with TRBD1. What was sequenced was blood. The clonotype was recovered from a woman aged 25 to 39 in good health. This CDR3 is CASSRTGNYNEQFF. The CDR3 DNA reads TGTGCCAGCAGTCGGACAGGTAACTACAATGAGCAGTTCTTC.